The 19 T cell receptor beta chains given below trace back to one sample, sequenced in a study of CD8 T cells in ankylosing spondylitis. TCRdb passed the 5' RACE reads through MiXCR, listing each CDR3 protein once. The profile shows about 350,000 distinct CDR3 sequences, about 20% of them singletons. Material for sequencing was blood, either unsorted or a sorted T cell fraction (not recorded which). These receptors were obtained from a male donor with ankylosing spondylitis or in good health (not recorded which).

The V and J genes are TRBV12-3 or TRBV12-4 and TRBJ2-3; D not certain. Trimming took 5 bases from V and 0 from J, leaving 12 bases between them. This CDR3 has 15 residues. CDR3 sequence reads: CASSPAAFSTDTQYF. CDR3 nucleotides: TGTGCCAGCAGTCCTGCTGCGTTTAGCACAGATACGCAGTATTTT.

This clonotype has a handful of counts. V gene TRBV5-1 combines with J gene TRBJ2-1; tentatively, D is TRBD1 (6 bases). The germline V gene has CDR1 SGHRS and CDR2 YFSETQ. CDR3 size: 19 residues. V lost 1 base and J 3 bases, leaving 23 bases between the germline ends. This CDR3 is CASSLFPRGPKHDYNEQFF. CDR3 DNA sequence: TGCGCCAGCAGCTTGTTTCCCAGGGGCCCTAAACACGACTACAATGAGCAGTTCTTC.

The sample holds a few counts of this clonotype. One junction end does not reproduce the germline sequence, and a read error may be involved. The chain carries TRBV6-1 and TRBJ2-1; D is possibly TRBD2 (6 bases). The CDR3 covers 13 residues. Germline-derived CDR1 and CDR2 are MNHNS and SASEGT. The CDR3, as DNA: TGTGCCGGCAGCGGGCCCAGATACAATGAGCAGTTCTTC. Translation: CAGSGPRYNEQFF.

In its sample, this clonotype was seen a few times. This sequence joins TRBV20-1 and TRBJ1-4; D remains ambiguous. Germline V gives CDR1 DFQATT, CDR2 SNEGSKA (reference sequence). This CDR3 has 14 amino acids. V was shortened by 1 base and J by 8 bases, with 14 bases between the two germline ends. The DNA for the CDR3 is TGCAGTGCTAGAGTCCCCGTGGACCAGGAAAAACTGTTTTTT. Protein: CSARVPVDQEKLFF.

The CDR3 nucleotides are TGCAGTGCTAGAGGAGTCATCTTCGGGGCCGAAACTAGCACAGATACGCAGTATTTT. Protein product: CSARGVIFGAETSTDTQYF. This chain joins TRBV20-1 and TRBJ2-3; D is perhaps TRBD1 or TRBD2 (5 bases each). CDR1 is DFQATT and CDR2 is SNEGSKA in the germline V gene (reference sequence). Between the trimmed V and J ends, which lost 1 base and 0 bases, there was a span of 23 bases. This CDR3 has 19 residues.

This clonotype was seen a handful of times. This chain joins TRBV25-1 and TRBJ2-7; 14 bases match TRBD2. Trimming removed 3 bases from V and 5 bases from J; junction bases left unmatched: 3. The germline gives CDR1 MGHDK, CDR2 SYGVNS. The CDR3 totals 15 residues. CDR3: CASSEGTSGGNEQYF. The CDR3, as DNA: TGTGCCAGCAGTGAGGGGACTAGCGGGGGTAACGAGCAGTACTTC.

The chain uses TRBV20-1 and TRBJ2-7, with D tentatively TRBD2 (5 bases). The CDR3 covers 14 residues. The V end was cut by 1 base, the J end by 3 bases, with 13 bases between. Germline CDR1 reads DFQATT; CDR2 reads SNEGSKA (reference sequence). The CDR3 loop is CSARVGSDFYEQYF. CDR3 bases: TGCAGTGCTAGAGTGGGGTCGGACTTCTACGAGCAGTACTTC.

The CDR3 nucleotides are TGTGCCAGCAGTTTATCGGGGACGGGACTAGCGGGCTACGAGCAGTACTTC. Translating gives CASSLSGTGLAGYEQYF. The chain uses TRBV27 and TRBJ2-7, with 12 positions matching TRBD2. Germline-derived CDR1 and CDR2 are MNHEY and SMNVEV (reference sequence). V gave up 0 bases and J gave up 3 bases; unmatched junction bases: 6. There are 17 residues in the CDR3.

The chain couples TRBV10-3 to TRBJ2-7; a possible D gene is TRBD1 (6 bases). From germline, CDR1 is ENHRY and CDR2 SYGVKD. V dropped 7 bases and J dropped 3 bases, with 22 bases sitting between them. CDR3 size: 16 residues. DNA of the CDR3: TGTGCCATCAAGGTGAGGGCGGCAGGGGTGGGCTACGAGCAGTACTTC. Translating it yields CAIKVRAAGVGYEQYF.

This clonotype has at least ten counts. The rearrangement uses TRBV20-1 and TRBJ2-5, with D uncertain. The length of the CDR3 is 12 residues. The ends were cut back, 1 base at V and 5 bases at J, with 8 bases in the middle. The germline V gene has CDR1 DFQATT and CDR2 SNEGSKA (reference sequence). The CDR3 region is CSARGPLETQYF. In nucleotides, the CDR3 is TGCAGTGCTAGAGGGCCCTTGGAGACCCAGTACTTC.

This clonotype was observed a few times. This chain's CDR3 is CASSFRTDTFF. The DNA for the CDR3 is TGTGCCAGCAGTTTTAGGACAGATACCTTCTTT. The chain employs TRBV7-9 and TRBJ1-1; the D gene is possibly TRBD1 (6 bases). Trimming took 6 bases from V and 14 from J, leaving 16 bases between them. This CDR3 has 11 residues. CDR1 SEHNR and CDR2 FQNEAQ come from the germline V gene (reference sequence).

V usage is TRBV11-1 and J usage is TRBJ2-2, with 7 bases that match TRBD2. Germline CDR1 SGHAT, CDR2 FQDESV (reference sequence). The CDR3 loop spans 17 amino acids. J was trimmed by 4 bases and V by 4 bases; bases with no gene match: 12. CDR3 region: CASSSTSVLGPTGELFF. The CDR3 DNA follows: TGTGCCAGCAGCTCAACTAGCGTTCTGGGCCCCACCGGGGAGCTGTTTTTT.

Written as DNA, the CDR3 is TGTGCCAGCAGCTACCGCCAGAGCGGCGATGAGCAGTTCTTC. Its protein product is CASSYRQSGDEQFF. The genes are TRBV7-6 and TRBJ2-1; TRBD2 is a possible D gene (5 bases). Germline assignment: CDR1 SGHVS and CDR2 FNYEAQ. The CDR3 consists of 14 residues. Deletions cut 4 bases from V and 8 bases from J, with 15 bases between. Together with reference TRBV7-6 and TRBJ2-1, the CDR3 gives the full variable domain: GAGVSQSPRYKVTKRGQDVALRCDPISGHVSLYWYRQALGQGPEFLTYFNYEAQQDKSGLPNDRFSAERPEGSISTLTIQRTEQRDSAMYRCASSYRQSGDEQFFGPGTRLTVL.

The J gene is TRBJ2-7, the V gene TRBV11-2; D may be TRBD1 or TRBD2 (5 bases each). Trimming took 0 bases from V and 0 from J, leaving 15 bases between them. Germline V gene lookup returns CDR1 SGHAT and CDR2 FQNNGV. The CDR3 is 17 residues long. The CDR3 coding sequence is TGTGCCAGCAGCTTAGACAGGAGGTTGGGGCGCTCCTACGAGCAGTACTTC. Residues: CASSLDRRLGRSYEQYF.

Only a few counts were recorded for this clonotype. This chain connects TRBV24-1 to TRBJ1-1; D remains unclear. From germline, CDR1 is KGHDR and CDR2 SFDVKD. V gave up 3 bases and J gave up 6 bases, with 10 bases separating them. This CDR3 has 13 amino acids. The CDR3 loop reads CATSDGERPEAFF. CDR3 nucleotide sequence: TGTGCCACCAGTGATGGAGAACGCCCTGAAGCTTTCTTT.

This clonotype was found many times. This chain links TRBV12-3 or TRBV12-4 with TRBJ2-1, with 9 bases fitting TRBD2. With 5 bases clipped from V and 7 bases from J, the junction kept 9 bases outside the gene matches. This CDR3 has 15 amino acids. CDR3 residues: CASSKSSGVGNEQFF. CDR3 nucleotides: TGTGCCAGCAGTAAGTCTAGCGGGGTCGGTAATGAGCAGTTCTTC.

The CDR3 DNA reads as TGTGCCAGCAGCACCGGGACAGGGTTGCGCGAGCAGTTCTTC. This gives the protein CASSTGTGLREQFF. The rearrangement uses TRBV6-1 and TRBJ2-1, with 9 bases fitting TRBD1. The CDR3 is made up of 14 amino acids. CDR1 MNHNS and CDR2 SASEGT come from the germline V gene. Trimming took 6 bases from V and 10 from J; bases not matched to a gene: 10.

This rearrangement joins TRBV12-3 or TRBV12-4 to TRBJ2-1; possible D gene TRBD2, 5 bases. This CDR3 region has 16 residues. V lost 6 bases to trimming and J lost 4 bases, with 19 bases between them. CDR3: CASSPPGVSGYNEQFF. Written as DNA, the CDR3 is TGTGCCAGCAGCCCCCCCGGGGTGAGTGGGTACAATGAGCAGTTCTTC.

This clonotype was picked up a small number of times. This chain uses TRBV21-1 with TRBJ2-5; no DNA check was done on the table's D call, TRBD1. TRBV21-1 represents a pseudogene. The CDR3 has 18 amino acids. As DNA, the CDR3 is TGTGCCAGCAGCCCAAAAAGGGGGGGGAGCTACTCTGTGGAGACCCAGTACTTC. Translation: CASSPKRGGSYSVETQYF.